What follows describes a single T cell receptor beta chain. The antigen is not known. The data originate from a study of shared clonotypes between healthy human individuals. Study findings and constraints: Some naive CD4 clonotypes, 4% to 6%, turned up in common across several donors. The rarefaction results pointed to incomplete sorted-subset sequencing despite large depth. Only blood underwent sampling, and tissue repertoires likely differ.

V was pared by 4 bases and J by 2 bases, with 14 bases between. The CDR3 runs to 15 residues. Germline V gene lookup returns CDR1 MNHNS and CDR2 SASEGT. Clones were sequenced by immunoSEQ multiplex PCR, and TCRdb holds only the in-frame ones, with some missing. The sample includes 740,000 or so clones, about three quarters of them seen just once. Sequencing was performed on memory CD4+ T cells sorted from blood. The subset denotes: CD45RA-negative fraction. This receptor was taken from a woman in her 30s in good health. The V gene is TRBV6-1, the J gene TRBJ1-2; no clear D gene. The CDR3 sequence: CASSAAADGNYGYTF. The CDR3 DNA sequence: TGTGCCAGCAGTGCCGCGGCGGACGGCAACTATGGCTACACCTTC.